This T cell receptor (beta chain) stems from a study of T-cell memory formation after mild COVID-19. Whole-study results and caveats: A subset of responding clones appeared in pre-infection memory, suggesting cross-reactive memory joined. The second-wave clones peaking on day 37 were not confirmed as SARS-CoV-2-specific.

TCRdb reanalysed the 5' RACE reads using MiXCR and keeps one entry per CDR3 protein. Of about 340,000 distinct CDR3 sequences listed, around 15% are singletons. Regarding this clonotype: Its antigen is unknown.

This clonotype was obtained from a man in his late teens or twenties who had mild COVID-19 (a few samples of this study predate the infection). Cell type and time point are not known. Sample: PBMCs or a T cell subset sorted from them (not recorded which).

In DNA, the CDR3 is TGTGCCAGCAGCTGGATGACCGCTAGCACAGATACGCAGTATTTT. Its translation is CASSWMTASTDTQYF. The rearrangement uses TRBV9 and TRBJ2-3, with D hard to call. Germline V lookup: CDR1 SGDLS, CDR2 YYNGEE. CDR3 length: 15 residues. Trimming left V 4 bases short and J 0 bases short, with 12 bases between.